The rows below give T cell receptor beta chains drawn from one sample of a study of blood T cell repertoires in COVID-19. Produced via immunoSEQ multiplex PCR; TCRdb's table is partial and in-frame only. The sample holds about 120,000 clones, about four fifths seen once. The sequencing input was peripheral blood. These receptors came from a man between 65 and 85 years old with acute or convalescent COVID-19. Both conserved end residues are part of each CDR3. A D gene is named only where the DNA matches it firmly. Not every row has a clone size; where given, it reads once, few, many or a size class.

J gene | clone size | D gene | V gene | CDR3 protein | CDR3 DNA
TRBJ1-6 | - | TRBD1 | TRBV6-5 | CASDRGSGNSPLHF | TGTGCCAGCGACAGGGGTTCGGGGAATTCACCCCTCCACTTT
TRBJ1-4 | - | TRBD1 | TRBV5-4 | CASSPRTGEREKLFF | TGTGCCAGCAGCCCACGGACAGGAGAAAGAGAAAAACTGTTTTTT
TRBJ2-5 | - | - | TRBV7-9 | CASRHRGGLGTGETQYF | TGTGCCAGCAGACACAGGGGGGGCCTCGGGACCGGAGAGACCCAGTACTTC
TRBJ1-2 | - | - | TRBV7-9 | CASSLGQQNYGYTF | TGTGCCAGCAGCTTGGGGCAACAGAACTATGGCTACACCTTC
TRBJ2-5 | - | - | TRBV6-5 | CASLDSGLIQETQYF | TGTGCCAGCCTGGACTCGGGACTCATCCAAGAGACCCAGTACTTC
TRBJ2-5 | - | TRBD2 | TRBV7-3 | CASSLGSLAGGQGETQYF | TGTGCCAGCAGCTTAGGATCACTAGCGGGGGGCCAAGGCGAGACCCAGTACTTC
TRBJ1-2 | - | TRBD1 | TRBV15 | CATSRDRTGIGGYTF | TGTGCCACCAGCAGAGATCGGACAGGGATAGGTGGCTACACCTTC
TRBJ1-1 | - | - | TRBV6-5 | CASSYPGGAGIEAFF | TGTGCCAGCAGTTACCCGGGCGGGGCTGGCATCGAAGCTTTCTTT
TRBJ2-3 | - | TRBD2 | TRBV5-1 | CASSSVTSGGDTQYF | TGCGCCAGCAGCTCCGTGACTAGCGGGGGGGATACGCAGTATTTT
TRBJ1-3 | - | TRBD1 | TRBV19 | CASSMGQLVSGNTIYF | TGTGCCAGTAGTATGGGACAGCTTGTCTCTGGAAACACCATATATTTT
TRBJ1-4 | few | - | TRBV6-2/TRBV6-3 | CASSYIEAGGEKLFF | TGTGCCAGCAGTTACATAGAAGCCGGGGGTGAAAAACTGTTTTTT
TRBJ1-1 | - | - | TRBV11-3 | CASSFSRTMKTEAFF | TGTGCCAGCAGCTTCTCCCGGACAATGAAGACTGAAGCTTTCTTT
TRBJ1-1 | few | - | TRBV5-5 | CASSWEGLEAFF | TGTGCCAGCAGCTGGGAGGGCCTTGAAGCTTTCTTT
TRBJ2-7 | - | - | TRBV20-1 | CSARDLDEQYF | TGCAGTGCTAGAGATCTCGACGAGCAGTACTTC
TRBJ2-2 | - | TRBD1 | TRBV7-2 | CASSLAWETGMGTGELFF | TGTGCCAGCAGCTTAGCTTGGGAGACAGGGATGGGCACCGGGGAGCTGTTTTTT
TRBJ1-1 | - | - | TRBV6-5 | CASHPRENTEAFF | TGTGCCAGCCACCCCCGGGAAAACACTGAAGCTTTCTTT
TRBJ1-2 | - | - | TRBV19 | CASKEFNYGYTF | TGTGCCAGTAAAGAGTTTAACTATGGCTACACCTTC
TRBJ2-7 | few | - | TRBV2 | CASSEFVYEQYF | TGTGCCAGCAGTGAATTCGTCTACGAGCAGTACTTC
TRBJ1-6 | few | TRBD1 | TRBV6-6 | CASSYSPGTASPLHF | TGTGCCAGCAGTTACAGTCCCGGGACAGCTTCACCCCTCCACTTT
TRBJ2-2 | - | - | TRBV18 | CASSPRENTGELFF | TGTGCCAGCTCACCACGCGAGAACACCGGGGAGCTGTTTTTT
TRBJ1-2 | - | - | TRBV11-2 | CASNVAAGNYGYTF | TGTGCCAGCAACGTCGCCGCAGGGAACTATGGCTACACCTTC
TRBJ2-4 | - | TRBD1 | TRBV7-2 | CASSLARQGNIQYF | TGTGCCAGCAGCTTAGCCAGACAGGGGAACATTCAGTACTTC
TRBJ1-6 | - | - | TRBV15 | CATSREALGNSPLHF | TGTGCCACCAGCAGAGAAGCTCTCGGTAACTCACCCCTCCACTTT
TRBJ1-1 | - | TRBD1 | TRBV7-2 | CASSLYQGVEAFF | TGTGCCAGCAGCTTGTATCAGGGGGTTGAAGCTTTCTTT
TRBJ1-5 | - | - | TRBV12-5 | CATRQDTNQPQHF | TGTGCTACCCGCCAGGACACCAATCAGCCCCAGCATTTT
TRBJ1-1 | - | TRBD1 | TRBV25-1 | CASSEYGTVVTATEAFF | TGTGCCAGCAGTGAATACGGGACAGTTGTGACTGCCACTGAAGCTTTCTTT
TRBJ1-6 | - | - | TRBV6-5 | CASSYDRSSYNSPLHF | TGTGCCAGCAGTTACGATCGCAGCTCCTATAATTCACCCCTCCACTTT
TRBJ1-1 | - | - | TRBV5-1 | CASSLIGSGEAFF | TGCGCCAGCAGCTTGATTGGCAGCGGTGAAGCTTTCTTT
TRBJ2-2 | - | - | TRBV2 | CASSESLASEITGELFF | TGTGCCAGCAGTGAGAGTCTAGCTAGCGAAATCACCGGGGAGCTGTTTTTT
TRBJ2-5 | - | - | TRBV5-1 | CASSGAPGSETQYF | TGCGCCAGCAGCGGGGCCCCCGGGTCAGAGACCCAGTACTTC
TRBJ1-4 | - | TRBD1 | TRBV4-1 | CASSQPAEDREKKLFF | TGCGCCAGCAGCCAACCGGCGGAGGACAGGGAAAAAAAACTGTTTTTT
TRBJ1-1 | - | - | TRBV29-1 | CSVAQRLNTEAFF | TGCAGCGTTGCCCAAAGACTTAACACTGAAGCTTTCTTT
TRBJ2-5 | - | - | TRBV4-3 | CASSQDRFGGGGQETQYF | TGCGCCAGCAGCCAAGATCGGTTCGGGGGTGGGGGTCAAGAGACCCAGTACTTC
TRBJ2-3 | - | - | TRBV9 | CASSSGPSGTDTQYF | TGTGCCAGCAGCTCCGGTCCAAGTGGTACAGATACGCAGTATTTT
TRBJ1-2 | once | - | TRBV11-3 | CASSPGQIGYTF | TGTGCCAGCAGCCCAGGGCAAATCGGCTACACCTTC
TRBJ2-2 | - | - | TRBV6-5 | CASRQAGPGELFF | TGTGCCAGCAGGCAGGCAGGGCCCGGGGAGCTGTTTTTT
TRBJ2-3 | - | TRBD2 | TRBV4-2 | CASSQVELAGTDTQYF | TGTGCCAGCAGCCAAGTAGAACTAGCGGGGACAGATACGCAGTATTTT
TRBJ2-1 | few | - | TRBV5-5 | CASSLTGVYNEQFF | TGTGCCAGCAGCTTAACCGGGGTCTACAATGAGCAGTTCTTC
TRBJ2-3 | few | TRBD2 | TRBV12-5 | CASGKGLAGSTDTQYF | TGTGCTAGTGGGAAGGGACTAGCGGGTAGCACAGATACGCAGTATTTT
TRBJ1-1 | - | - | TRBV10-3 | CAISEGTTPEAFF | TGTGCCATCAGTGAGGGGACTACTCCTGAAGCTTTCTTT
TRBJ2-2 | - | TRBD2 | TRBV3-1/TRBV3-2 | CASSQGPLRTSVISGELFF | TGTGCCAGCAGCCAAGGACCCCTCCGGACTAGCGTTATATCCGGGGAGCTGTTTTTT
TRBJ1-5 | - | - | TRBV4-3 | CASSQDRAVNRQPQHF | TGCGCCAGCAGCCAAGATCGTGCGGTAAACCGACAGCCCCAGCATTTT
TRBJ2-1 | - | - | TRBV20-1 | CSASKVQNFNNEQFF | TGCAGTGCTAGTAAAGTACAGAACTTCAACAATGAGCAGTTCTTC
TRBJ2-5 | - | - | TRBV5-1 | CASSFGQQETQYF | TGCGCCAGCAGCTTCGGACAGCAAGAGACCCAGTACTTC
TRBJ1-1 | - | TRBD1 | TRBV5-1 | CASSHGTGSYTEAFF | TGCGCCAGCAGCCACGGGACAGGCTCGTACACTGAAGCTTTCTTT
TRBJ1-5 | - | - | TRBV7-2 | CASSLASPGPNQPQHF | TGTGCCAGCAGCTTAGCGTCTCCGGGTCCTAATCAGCCCCAGCATTTT
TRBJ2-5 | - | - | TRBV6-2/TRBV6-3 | CASSYLFRDQETQYF | TGTGCCAGCAGTTACTTGTTTCGGGATCAAGAGACCCAGTACTTC
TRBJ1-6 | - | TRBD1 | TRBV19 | CASRIRGQLYSPLHF | TGTGCCAGCCGTATAAGGGGACAGTTATATTCACCCCTCCACTTT
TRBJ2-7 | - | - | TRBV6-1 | CASSNRAQGVEQYF | TGTGCCAGCAGTAACCGGGCCCAAGGGGTCGAGCAGTACTTC
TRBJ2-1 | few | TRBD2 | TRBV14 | CASSPAAGPYNEQFF | TGTGCCAGCAGCCCCGCAGCGGGACCCTACAATGAGCAGTTCTTC
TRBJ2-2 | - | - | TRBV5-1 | CASRGLDTGELFF | TGCGCCAGCAGGGGGCTGGACACCGGGGAGCTGTTTTTT
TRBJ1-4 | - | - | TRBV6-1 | CASSENRALEKLFF | TGTGCCAGCAGTGAAAACAGGGCCCTTGAAAAACTGTTTTTT
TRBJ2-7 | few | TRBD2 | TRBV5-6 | CASSFMTSGAREQYF | TGTGCCAGCAGCTTTATGACTAGCGGGGCGAGAGAGCAGTACTTC
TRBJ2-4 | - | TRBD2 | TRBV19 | CASSILAGGTNIQYF | TGTGCCAGTAGTATCTTAGCGGGGGGAACCAACATTCAGTACTTC
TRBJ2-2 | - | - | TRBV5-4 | CASSYVAAAGELFF | TGTGCCAGCAGCTACGTGGCGGCGGCCGGGGAGCTGTTTTTT
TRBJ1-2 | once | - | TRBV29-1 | CSVEAGKVGNYGYTF | TGCAGCGTTGAAGCAGGGAAGGTCGGGAACTATGGCTACACCTTC
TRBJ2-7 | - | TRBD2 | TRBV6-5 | CASSYSNSGGWYEQYF | TGTGCCAGCAGTTACTCGAATAGCGGGGGGTGGTACGAGCAGTACTTC